This is a list of T cell receptor beta chains from one sample in a study of cytomegalovirus exposure and HLA in healthy donors. Sequencing was performed with immunoSEQ multiplex PCR; in TCRdb, only in-frame clones are kept and a portion is missing. The data contain 150,000 to 200,000 clones, around 81% of them seen just once; the ten biggest clones take up around 1.9%. Sequencing input: PBMCs. Source of these receptors: a woman between 18 and 29 years old in good health and CMV-seropositive. CDR3s include the opening cysteine and the closing phenylalanine or tryptophan. The D gene is left open where the match is weak. The size field is filled for only some rows; it gives once, few, many or a size class.

D gene	V gene	clone size	J gene	CDR3 DNA	CDR3 protein
TRBD1	TRBV19	.	TRBJ2-3	TGTGCCAGTAGTATAACAGGGGGCAAGAATACGCAGTATTTT	CASSITGGKNTQYF
TRBD2	TRBV4-1	.	TRBJ2-5	TGCGCCAGCAGACTCCTAGCGGGGGCCCAAGAGACCCAGTACTTC	CASRLLAGAQETQYF
TRBD1	TRBV6-5	.	TRBJ1-2	TGTGCCAGCAGTTATACAGGGGTGATGGGCTACACCTTC	CASSYTGVMGYTF
.	TRBV7-9	.	TRBJ2-2	TGTGCCAGCAGCTTGGGGGCTGGGGAGCTGTTTTTT	CASSLGAGELFF
.	TRBV4-1	.	TRBJ2-2	TGCGCCAGCAGCCCTACCCCAGGGGCGGGCGGGGAGCTGTTTTTT	CASSPTPGAGGELFF
.	TRBV29-1	.	TRBJ2-1	TGCAGCGGGGAAAAGGGGGGGGCAAGTGAGCAGTTCTTC	CSGEKGGASEQFF
TRBD1	TRBV19	.	TRBJ1-4	TGTGCCAGCAATACAGGGGTTTTATACGAAAAACTGTTTTTT	CASNTGVLYEKLFF
.	TRBV19	.	TRBJ2-4	TGTGCCAGTAGTATAGGGATGATAGGAGGGAACCAGTACTTC	CASSIGMIGGNQYF
TRBD1	TRBV5-1	.	TRBJ2-2	TGCGCCAGCAGCTTCACCAGGACAGGGGGTACCGGGGAGCTGTTTTTT	CASSFTRTGGTGELFF
TRBD1	TRBV7-9	.	TRBJ2-1	TGTGCCAGCAGCCGTGGACAGGGAAGTGGGCAGTTCTTC	CASSRGQGSGQFF
TRBD1	TRBV5-4	.	TRBJ2-5	TGTGCCAGCAGCCCTCGGACAGGGGAAGAGACCCAGTACTTC	CASSPRTGEETQYF
TRBD2	TRBV27	.	TRBJ2-3	TGTGCCAGCAGACCAACACTAGCGGGGTTGGTAGATACGCAGTATTTT	CASRPTLAGLVDTQYF
TRBD2	TRBV7-8	.	TRBJ2-5	TGTGCCAGCAGCTTTCTAGCGGGGGCACAAGAGACCCAGTACTTC	CASSFLAGAQETQYF
TRBD1	TRBV30	.	TRBJ1-4	TGTGCCTGGAGCCCGGGACAGACTAATGAAAAACTGTTTTTT	CAWSPGQTNEKLFF
TRBD1	TRBV5-1	once	TRBJ2-7	TGCGCCAGCAGCTTAGGGAACAGGGGGCAAATCTCCTACGAGCAGTACTTC	CASSLGNRGQISYEQYF
.	TRBV19	.	TRBJ2-6	TGTGCCAGTAGTATGTCGGGCTCTGGGGCCAACGTCCTGACTTTC	CASSMSGSGANVLTF
TRBD2	TRBV4-2	.	TRBJ2-5	TGTGCCAGCAGCCACCTCGGGGGTGGGGGGGGGTACCAAGAGACCCAGTACTTC	CASSHLGGGGGYQETQYF
.	TRBV14	.	TRBJ2-7	TGTGCCAGCAGCCGATCGGGAATCTACGAGCAGTACTTC	CASSRSGIYEQYF
.	TRBV28	once	TRBJ2-5	TGTGCCAGCAGTTCCTACGCGGAGACCCAGTACTTC	CASSSYAETQYF
.	TRBV19	.	TRBJ1-2	TGTGCCAGTAGTATTACAGGGAGGGAGGGCTACACCTTC	CASSITGREGYTF
.	TRBV6-5	.	TRBJ2-7	TGTGCCAGCAGCCGAAGGGGATACGAGCAGTACTTC	CASSRRGYEQYF
TRBD1	TRBV6-5	.	TRBJ1-2	TGTGCCAGCAGTCCCCCTTCAGGGGGACATGGCTACACCTTC	CASSPPSGGHGYTF
TRBD1	TRBV5-1	.	TRBJ2-3	TGCGCCAGCAGCCCAGGGACAGGGGGCACAGATACGCAGTATTTT	CASSPGTGGTDTQYF
TRBD1	TRBV28	once	TRBJ2-7	TGTGCCAGCAGGGCCCGGGACAGAAGCTACGAGCAGTACTTC	CASRARDRSYEQYF
TRBD1	TRBV28	few	TRBJ1-2	TGTGCCAGCAGTCCCCCGACAGGGGAGCGGGTCTATGGCTACACCTTC	CASSPPTGERVYGYTF
.	TRBV5-1	.	TRBJ2-7	TGCGCCAGCACCCCTCAGGCAGACACCTACGAGCAGTACTTC	CASTPQADTYEQYF
TRBD2	TRBV2	few	TRBJ2-7	TGTGCCAGCAGTAGAGGCAGCGGGGACTACTACGAGCAGTACTTC	CASSRGSGDYYEQYF
.	TRBV7-9	.	TRBJ2-7	TGTGCCAGCAGCTTAGCGAAGGGGGTGATAAGAGTCTACGAGCAGTACTTC	CASSLAKGVIRVYEQYF
.	TRBV11-3	.	TRBJ2-6	TGTGCCAGCAGCTTAAAGAGCGGGTCCCTTAGCTCTGGGGCCAACGGCCTGACTTTC	CASSLKSGSLSSGANGLTF
TRBD1	TRBV11-2	.	TRBJ1-2	TGTGCCAGCAGCTTAGTCAAGCTCCGGGACAGGGAAAACTATGGCTACACCTTC	CASSLVKLRDRENYGYTF
.	TRBV7-9	.	TRBJ1-3	TGTGCCAGCAGCCCCTATGCTTCTGGAAACACCATATATTTT	CASSPYASGNTIYF
.	TRBV9	.	TRBJ2-5	TGTGCCAGCAGCGGCCCCGGGAGCCACTCAGAGACCCAGTACTTC	CASSGPGSHSETQYF
.	TRBV11-2	.	TRBJ1-4	TGTGCCAGCAGCTCCGTCCGGGGTAATGAAAAACTGTTTTTT	CASSSVRGNEKLFF
TRBD1	TRBV7-9	.	TRBJ1-6	TGTTCCAGCAGCGTACAGGGGGATCTGGATAATTCACCCCTCCACTTT	CSSSVQGDLDNSPLHF
.	TRBV7-9	.	TRBJ2-5	TGTGCCAGCAGCCCAAGGGCCCCGGGCGTAAGCGGCGAGACCCAGTACTTC	CASSPRAPGVSGETQYF
.	TRBV15	.	TRBJ1-3	TGTGCCACCAGCAGAGACCGGGGTAGAAACACCATATATTTT	CATSRDRGRNTIYF
.	TRBV4-1	once	TRBJ1-2	TGCGCCAGCAGCCAAGTGGTCCCCGGGGGGTATGGCTACACCTTC	CASSQVVPGGYGYTF
.	TRBV10-1	.	TRBJ1-1	TGCGCCAGCAGTCGTTCGGCGGGCACTGAAGCTTTCTTT	CASSRSAGTEAFF
.	TRBV10-2	.	TRBJ1-1	TGCGCCAGCAGTACAGGGTCTGAAGCTTTCTTT	CASSTGSEAFF
TRBD2	TRBV4-1	.	TRBJ2-1	TGCGCCAGCAGCCAAGATTGGGAGCGGGGGTACAATGAGCAGTTCTTC	CASSQDWERGYNEQFF
TRBD1	TRBV30	.	TRBJ1-6	TGTGCCTGGAGTGTAAAAGCGCCAGGGGGCAGGTCACCCCTCCACTTT	CAWSVKAPGGRSPLHF
TRBD2	TRBV29-1	.	TRBJ2-2	TGCAGCGTTGAAGATCTGGCGGGGGGCCGGGCCGGGGAGCTGTTTTTT	CSVEDLAGGRAGELFF
TRBD1	TRBV11-3	.	TRBJ1-2	TGTGCCAGCAGCGACGACAGGGTGGATGGCTACACCTTC	CASSDDRVDGYTF
TRBD2	TRBV9	.	TRBJ2-7	TGTGCCAGCAGCCCCGTAGCGGGGAGGTCCGACGAGCAGTACTTC	CASSPVAGRSDEQYF
.	TRBV5-4	.	TRBJ1-2	TGTGCCAGCAGCTTGGCCGCAGGGGCTGGGGGCTACACCTTC	CASSLAAGAGGYTF
TRBD1	TRBV5-1	few	TRBJ2-3	TGCGCCAGCAGCTTGGGGACAGGGGGTAGCACAGATACGCAGTATTTT	CASSLGTGGSTDTQYF
.	TRBV4-1	.	TRBJ1-1	TGCGCCAGCAGCCAATCTGAGCTCATGAACACTGAAGCTTTCTTT	CASSQSELMNTEAFF
TRBD1	TRBV30	once	TRBJ1-2	TGTGCCTGGAGTGTAGCGTTTATGGGACAGGGAACTGGCTACACCTTC	CAWSVAFMGQGTGYTF
TRBD1	TRBV5-6	.	TRBJ1-2	TGTGCCAGCAGCTCCTGGACAGGGCACTATGGCTACACCTTC	CASSSWTGHYGYTF
TRBD2	TRBV27	.	TRBJ2-5	TGTGCCAGCAGTGAAACTAGCGGGGGGGCCCAAGAGACCCAGTACTTC	CASSETSGGAQETQYF
.	TRBV19	.	TRBJ2-6	TGTGCCAGTAGACAGGGTGGGTTCTCTGGGGCCAACGTCCTGACTTTC	CASRQGGFSGANVLTF
TRBD2	TRBV12-5	.	TRBJ2-5	TGTGCTAGTGGTTCCACGTCGCGGGGGGGCGGGGAGACCCAGTACTTC	CASGSTSRGGGETQYF
.	TRBV9	.	TRBJ1-3	TGTGCCAGCAGCGTAGCTGGGACACCTGGAAACACCATATATTTT	CASSVAGTPGNTIYF
TRBD2	TRBV5-1	.	TRBJ2-5	TGCGCCAGCAGAACAGCGGGGGGGTTCCAAGAGACCCAGTACTTC	CASRTAGGFQETQYF
TRBD1	TRBV6-5	.	TRBJ1-5	TGTGCCAGCAGTGCTAACAGGGGGCCCCAGCATTTT	CASSANRGPQHF
TRBD1	TRBV27	.	TRBJ2-5	TGTGCCAGCAAACAGGGGCGTATGTGTGAGACCCAGTACTTC	CASKQGRMCETQYF
.	TRBV6-1	.	TRBJ1-2	TGTGCCAGCAGTGAAGGGTACAGGTCGGACGGCTACACCTTC	CASSEGYRSDGYTF